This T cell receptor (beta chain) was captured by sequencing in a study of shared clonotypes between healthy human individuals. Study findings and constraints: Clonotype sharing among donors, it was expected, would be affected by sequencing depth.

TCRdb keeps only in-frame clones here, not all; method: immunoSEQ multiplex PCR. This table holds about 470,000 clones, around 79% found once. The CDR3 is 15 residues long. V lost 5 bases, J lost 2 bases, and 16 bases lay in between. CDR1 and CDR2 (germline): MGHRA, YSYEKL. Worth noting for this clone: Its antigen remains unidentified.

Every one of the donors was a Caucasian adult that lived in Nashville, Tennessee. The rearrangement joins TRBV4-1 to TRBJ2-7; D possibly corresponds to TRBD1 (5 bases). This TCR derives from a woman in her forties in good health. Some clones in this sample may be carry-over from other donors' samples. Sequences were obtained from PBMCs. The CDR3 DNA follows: TGCGCCAGCAGCTCCTCTCCCGGACAAGCCTACGAGCAGTACTTC. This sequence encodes CASSSSPGQAYEQYF.